A selection of T cell receptor beta chains follows, all from one sample in a study of T cell changes during pregnancy in multiple sclerosis. This table comes from immunoSEQ multiplex PCR, and its TCRdb copy is limited to in-frame clones, with some not included. The sample consists of approximately 85,000 clones, more than 85% of them appearing once. Source: peripheral blood, taken in the first trimester of pregnancy. The receptors originated from a female donor with multiple sclerosis, enrolled in a pregnancy study. CDR3s include the opening cysteine and the closing phenylalanine or tryptophan. The D gene is left open where the match is weak. The size field is filled for only some rows; it gives once, few, many or a size class.

cdr3_nt,cdr3_aa,d_call,v_call,clone_size,j_call
TGCAGCGTTGACCACACAGATACGCAGTATTTT,CSVDHTDTQYF,.,TRBV29-1,.,TRBJ2-3
TGTGCCAGCAGTGGAACGAGGGGGCCCTATGGCTACACCTTC,CASSGTRGPYGYTF,TRBD1,TRBV27,.,TRBJ1-2
TGTGCCAGCAGCTCCCGCCCGGGGGACTATGGCTACACCTTC,CASSSRPGDYGYTF,.,TRBV6-4,.,TRBJ1-2
TGCAGCGTTGAACAGGGAGGTTTAGCTTTCTTT,CSVEQGGLAFF,.,TRBV29-1,.,TRBJ1-1
TGTGCCAGCAGCTCCCAATTAACAGGGCCGGACACTGAAGCTTTCTTT,CASSSQLTGPDTEAFF,.,TRBV7-9,.,TRBJ1-1
TGTGCTAGTGGTTTGGCAAGGGACATTCTTAGCTATGGCTACACCTTC,CASGLARDILSYGYTF,.,TRBV12-5,.,TRBJ1-2
TGCGCCAGCAGGCCTGACAGGGCCTTCTCCTACAATGAGCAGTTCTTC,CASRPDRAFSYNEQFF,TRBD1,TRBV4-1,.,TRBJ2-1
TGTGCCAGCAGTGAAGCGGGGGGCTACAATGAGCAGTTCTTC,CASSEAGGYNEQFF,.,TRBV2,once,TRBJ2-1
TGTGCCAGCAGTTCGACAGGGGGCAACTATGGCTACACCTTC,CASSSTGGNYGYTF,TRBD1,TRBV28,.,TRBJ1-2
TGTGCCAGCAGCTTAGAGACTCTCTTAGAGCAGTACTTC,CASSLETLLEQYF,.,TRBV7-2,.,TRBJ2-7